This T cell receptor beta chain was retrieved from a study of early T cells in non-severe SARS-CoV-2 infection. This clonotype was recorded at least ten times. Germline V gene data show CDR1 as KGHSH and CDR2 as LQKENI. This CDR3 contains 13 residues. V lost 0 bases to trimming and J lost 5 bases, with 5 bases between them. TCRdb re-called the 5' RACE reads through MiXCR, storing one row per CDR3 protein. The data hold tens of thousands of distinct CDR3 sequences, with more than 5.5% observed a single time. The source is an adult who was a healthcare worker with PCR-confirmed SARS-CoV-2 infection or an uninfected control (not recorded which). V is TRBV18 and J is TRBJ2-1; D unresolved. The sample comprised whole blood. The CDR3 loop reads CASSPPSHNEQFF. As DNA, the CDR3 is TGTGCCAGCTCACCACCGTCCCACAATGAGCAGTTCTTC.